This T cell receptor beta chain stems from a study of regulatory T cells in long-lasting Graves disease. This clonotype was seen ten or more times. Time point noted: newly diagnosed GD, antithyroid drugs for less than 3 months. There was RNA extracted from PBMCs, and the TCR library was made from it. Relying on iRepertoire HTBI primers and Arm-PCR of CDR3 regions, the team built TCR beta libraries. TCRdb passed the multiplex PCR reads through MiXCR, listing each CDR3 protein once. Of some 220,000 distinct CDR3 sequences listed, approximately 19% are singletons. These records were also assigned to another study, of T cells in Graves' hyperthyroidism and ophthalmopathy.

The sequencing used peripheral blood mononuclear cells (PBMCs), collected at new diagnosis, from a patient treated with antithyroid drugs. The TCR comes from a woman younger than 45 with Graves disease.

In DNA form, the CDR3 reads TGTGCCAGCAGTTTAAGTGGGACATCGCCGTCCTATGGCTACACCTTC. Translating it yields CASSLSGTSPSYGYTF. The V call is TRBV12-3 or TRBV12-4, the J call TRBJ1-2; D is possibly TRBD1 (6 bases). There are 16 residues in the CDR3. V shed 2 bases and J shed 4 bases, with 17 bases lying between them.